The source of this T cell receptor (beta chain) is a study of graft-versus-host responses after intestinal transplantation. Study-level background: Multivisceral, liver-intestinal, or isolated intestinal grafts went to recipients. All of the recipients had induction that used anti-thymocyte globulin, then tacrolimus and steroids for approximately 3 years.

Study results and limitations: Allografts from individuals with graft-donor T cell macrochimerism displayed high graft-versus-host to host-versus-graft clonal ratios. Early after transplant, HvG clones declined as circulating GvH clones peaked.

Germline CDR1 and CDR2: SGHTA and FQGNSA. Trimming took off 1 base at V and 9 bases at J, with 16 bases between the two ends. The CDR3 runs 15 residues. TCRdb's table, derived via immunoSEQ multiplex PCR, lists solely in-frame clones and lacks some. The table has about 90,000 clones, about 88% seen once; the top ten hold roughly 0.3%. This clone was seen more than once but under ten times. The antigen remains undetermined. The specimen was unstimulated CD4+ T cells sorted from spleen or lymph node cells, collected before transplant. The TCR sequence derives from a human donor who was the organ donor for an intestinal transplant. The chain recombines TRBV7-2 with TRBJ2-1; possibly TRBD2 for D (5 bases). The CDR3 reads CASSLDPGRGSEQFF. For the CDR3, the DNA is TGTGCCAGCAGCTTAGATCCCGGCAGAGGGAGTGAGCAGTTCTTC.